This is a list of T cell receptor beta chains from one sample in a study of response to subunit inactivated influenza vaccine. TCRdb re-analysed the RT-PCR reads in MiXCR, keeping a single row per CDR3 protein. The sample includes around 530,000 distinct CDR3 sequences, about an eighth of them seen just once. This material consisted of PBMCs from blood, taken on the day of vaccination. The receptors derive from a man in his fifties who received an inactivated influenza vaccine. The CDR3 runs from the conserved cysteine through the conserved F or W. D genes are given only for firm matches. Clone size, where shown, is once, few, many, or a class for clones that have expanded.

J gene: TRBJ2-7
clone size: few
D gene: NA
V gene: TRBV6-5
CDR3 DNA: TGTGCCAGCAGTTATCGGGAGCTAGACTACGAGCAGTACTTC
CDR3 protein: CASSYRELDYEQYF

J gene: TRBJ1-1
clone size: few
D gene: NA
V gene: TRBV27
CDR3 DNA: TGTGCCAGCAGGTCGTCCGGGGGCACTGAAGCTTTCTTT
CDR3 protein: CASRSSGGTEAFF

J gene: TRBJ1-5
clone size: many
D gene: NA
V gene: TRBV29-1
CDR3 DNA: TGCAGCGCCCGACAGGAGTGGATTAGTCAAATCAATCAGCCCCAGCATTTT
CDR3 protein: CSARQEWISQINQPQHF

J gene: TRBJ1-3
clone size: many
D gene: NA
V gene: TRBV11-2
CDR3 DNA: TGTGCCAGCAGCTTAGTGGGCAGGGCGCCTGGAAACACCATATATTTT
CDR3 protein: CASSLVGRAPGNTIYF

J gene: TRBJ1-6
clone size: few
D gene: TRBD1
V gene: TRBV28
CDR3 DNA: TGTGCCAGCAGTTCCCAACTACAGGGGGCGGGATCACCCCTCCACTTT
CDR3 protein: CASSSQLQGAGSPLHF

J gene: TRBJ2-1
clone size: NA
D gene: NA
V gene: TRBV7-2
CDR3 DNA: TGTGCCAGCAGCTTAGATCGTGATGTGCGATACAATGAGCAGTTCTTC
CDR3 protein: CASSLDRDVRYNEQFF

J gene: TRBJ2-2
clone size: NA
D gene: NA
V gene: TRBV13
CDR3 DNA: TGTGCCAGCAGCGCGACGTTAAACACCGGGGAGCTGTTTTTT
CDR3 protein: CASSATLNTGELFF

J gene: TRBJ2-1
clone size: few
D gene: NA
V gene: TRBV6-2/TRBV6-3
CDR3 DNA: TGTGCCACCAAGGGGGGATACCGGGGGGTTGAGCAGTTCTTC
CDR3 protein: CATKGGYRGVEQFF

J gene: TRBJ2-3
clone size: NA
D gene: TRBD2
V gene: TRBV5-1
CDR3 DNA: TGCGCCAGCAGCTTGGATAGCGGGAGCACAGATACGCAGTATTTT
CDR3 protein: CASSLDSGSTDTQYF

J gene: TRBJ1-1
clone size: NA
D gene: TRBD1
V gene: TRBV6-2/TRBV6-3
CDR3 DNA: TGTGCCAGCAGATCCGGTGGGACAGGCGTGTTTGAAGCTTTCTTT
CDR3 protein: CASRSGGTGVFEAFF

J gene: TRBJ2-1
clone size: few
D gene: NA
V gene: TRBV12-3/TRBV12-4
CDR3 DNA: TGTGCCAGCAGTTGGGGCCTTTTCAATGAGCAGTTCTTC
CDR3 protein: CASSWGLFNEQFF

J gene: TRBJ2-7
clone size: NA
D gene: NA
V gene: TRBV5-1
CDR3 DNA: TGCGCCAGCAGCTTGTTGGAGGGGACCTACGAGCAGTACTTC
CDR3 protein: CASSLLEGTYEQYF

J gene: TRBJ2-7
clone size: NA
D gene: NA
V gene: TRBV20-1
CDR3 DNA: TGCAGTGCTAGTTCCCTGGGGCTAGCGTCAAGCTACGAGCAGTACTTC
CDR3 protein: CSASSLGLASSYEQYF

J gene: TRBJ2-5
clone size: NA
D gene: TRBD2
V gene: TRBV12-3/TRBV12-4
CDR3 DNA: TGTGCCAGCAGTTGGACTAGCGGGAGCCAAGAGACCCAGTACTTC
CDR3 protein: CASSWTSGSQETQYF

J gene: TRBJ2-7
clone size: few
D gene: NA
V gene: TRBV28
CDR3 DNA: TGTGCCAGCAGTGGGGTAGCTCTAAAGGACGAGCAGTACTTC
CDR3 protein: CASSGVALKDEQYF

J gene: TRBJ2-1
clone size: NA
D gene: NA
V gene: TRBV24-1
CDR3 DNA: TGTGCCACCAGTGACCCCGGAGACAGCTCCTACAATGAGCAGTTCTTC
CDR3 protein: CATSDPGDSSYNEQFF